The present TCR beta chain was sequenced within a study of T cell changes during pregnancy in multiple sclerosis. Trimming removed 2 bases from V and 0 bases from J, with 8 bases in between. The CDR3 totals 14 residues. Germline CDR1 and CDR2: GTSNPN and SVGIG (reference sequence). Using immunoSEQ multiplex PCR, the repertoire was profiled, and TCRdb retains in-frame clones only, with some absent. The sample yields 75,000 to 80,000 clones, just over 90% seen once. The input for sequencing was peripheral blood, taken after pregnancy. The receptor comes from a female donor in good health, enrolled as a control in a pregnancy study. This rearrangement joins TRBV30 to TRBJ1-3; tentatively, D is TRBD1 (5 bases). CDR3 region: CAWSPDTSGNTIYF. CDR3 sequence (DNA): TGTGCCTGGAGTCCGGACACCTCTGGAAACACCATATATTTT.